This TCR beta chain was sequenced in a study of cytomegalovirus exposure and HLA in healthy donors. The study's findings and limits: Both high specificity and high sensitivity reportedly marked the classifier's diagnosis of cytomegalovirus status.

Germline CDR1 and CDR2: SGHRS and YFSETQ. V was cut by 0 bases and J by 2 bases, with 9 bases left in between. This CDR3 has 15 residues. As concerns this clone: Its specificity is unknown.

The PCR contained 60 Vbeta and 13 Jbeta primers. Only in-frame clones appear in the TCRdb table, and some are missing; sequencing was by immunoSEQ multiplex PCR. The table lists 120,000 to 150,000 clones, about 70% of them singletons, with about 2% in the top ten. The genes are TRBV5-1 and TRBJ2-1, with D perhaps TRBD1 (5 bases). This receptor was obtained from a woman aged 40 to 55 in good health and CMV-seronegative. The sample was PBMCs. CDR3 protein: CASSLAGYPYNEQFF. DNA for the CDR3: TGCGCCAGCAGCTTGGCAGGGTACCCCTACAATGAGCAGTTCTTC.